The 20 T cell receptor beta chains given below trace back to one sample, sequenced in a study of cytomegalovirus exposure and HLA in healthy donors. Some clones are missing from TCRdb's copy, which holds only in-frame ones; the method was immunoSEQ multiplex PCR. Counted here are some 200,000 clones, about 79% occurring once; the ten biggest clones make up 13%. The source material was PBMCs. Receptors were obtained from a woman aged 30 to 39 in good health and CMV-seropositive.

CDR3 region: CASSLAVVAGGSEQFF. The CDR3 coding sequence is TGCGCCAGCAGCTTGGCCGTTGTAGCGGGAGGCAGTGAGCAGTTCTTC. J is TRBJ2-1 and V is TRBV5-1, with TRBD2 matching 10 bases. The CDR3 has 16 amino acids. Per the germline V gene, CDR1 is SGHRS and CDR2 is YFSETQ. V shed 0 bases and J 9 bases; nucleotides not matched to a gene: 9.

V is TRBV29-1 and J is TRBJ1-4; D perhaps matches TRBD1 (5 bases). V was pared by 7 bases and J by 7 bases, with 16 bases between. The CDR3 is 13 amino acids. Germline CDR1 reads SQVTM; CDR2 reads ANQGSEA. CDR3 loop: CSARPGGGEKLFF. CDR3 DNA: TGCAGCGCCCGACCCGGGGGAGGTGAAAAACTGTTTTTT.

The gene calls are TRBV10-3 and TRBJ2-3; D is possibly TRBD1 (6 bases). Trimming removed 8 bases at V and 0 bases at J, with 12 bases between. The CDR3 length is 14 residues. The germline CDR1 and CDR2 sequences are ENHRY and SYGVKD. The CDR3 protein is CAIASGQSTDTQYF. DNA for the CDR3: TGTGCCATCGCGTCCGGACAGAGCACAGATACGCAGTATTTT.

The chain recombines TRBV6-5 with TRBJ1-1, with unresolved D. The germline V gene encodes CDR1 MNHEY and CDR2 SVGAGI. Trimming pared 6 bases from V and 11 bases from J, leaving 25 bases between. CDR3 length: 15 residues. The CDR3 coding sequence is TGTGCCAGCAGCCGGGATTTTGAACCCACTGAAGGTGCTTTCTTT. It codes for CASSRDFEPTEGAFF.

V usage is TRBV6-1 and J usage is TRBJ1-1, with D hard to call. Germline values: CDR1 MNHNS, CDR2 SASEGT. Trimming removed 4 bases at V and 0 bases at J, with 27 bases between. The CDR3 is 20 residues long. The CDR3 region is CASSGAEPGLAYALNTEAFF. In nucleotides, the CDR3 is TGTGCCAGCAGTGGGGCGGAACCTGGACTAGCCTACGCCTTGAACACTGAAGCTTTCTTT.

V and J are TRBV6-6 and TRBJ2-3, with D unclear. The CDR3 is 13 residues long. Trimming cost V 6 bases and J 2 bases, with 9 bases left between them. CDR1 is MNHNY and CDR2 is SVGAGI in the germline V gene (reference sequence). CDR3 sequence (DNA): TGTGCCAGCAGGAGAGAGTCCACAGATACGCAGTATTTT. As protein: CASRRESTDTQYF.

This clone was seen a single time. The V and J genes are TRBV2 and TRBJ1-3; D may be TRBD1 (5 bases). With 3 bases removed from V and 4 bases from J, the gap between germline ends came to 10 bases. CDR3 length equals 14 residues. CDR1 and CDR2 (germline): SNHLY, FYNNEI. CDR3 bases: TGTGCCAGCAGTGAGGCAGGGTTGGGAAACACCATATATTTT. Its protein is CASSEAGLGNTIYF.

This rearrangement joins TRBV7-9 to TRBJ2-3; D is possibly TRBD1 (5 bases). The V gene's germline CDR1 is SEHNR and CDR2 FQNEAQ (reference sequence). Deletions cut 2 bases from V and 3 bases from J, with 12 bases between. This CDR3 spans 15 amino acids. CDR3 coding DNA: TGTGCCAGCAGCTTAATGGGCAGGGTTACAGATACGCAGTATTTT. Translated, it gives CASSLMGRVTDTQYF.

The rearrangement joins TRBV10-3 to TRBJ1-2; the D gene is possibly TRBD1 (5 bases). This CDR3 is 15 amino acids long. Germline V CDR1 and CDR2: ENHRY, SYGVKD. The V end lost 10 bases, the J end lost 0 bases, and 18 bases lay between the germline ends. CDR3 region: CATDTGETPNYGYTF. The CDR3, as DNA: TGTGCCACAGATACAGGAGAAACTCCTAACTATGGCTACACCTTC.

The V call is TRBV7-2, the J call TRBJ2-7; 14 positions agree with TRBD2. Trimming cost V 4 bases and J 7 bases; bases outside gene matches: 6. CDR3 size: 15 residues. CDR1 and CDR2 from the germline V gene are SGHTA and FQGNSA. CDR3 nucleotides: TGTGCCAGCAGCTCGGGACTAGCGGGAGCGAGGGAGCAGTACTTC. It codes for CASSSGLAGAREQYF.

The chain links TRBV7-2 to TRBJ1-3; 7 bases agree with TRBD1. The germline gives CDR1 SGHTA, CDR2 FQGNSA. The CDR3 extends over 14 amino acids. After removal of 4 bases from V and 5 bases from J, the junction contained 5 bases not matched to a gene. The CDR3 DNA sequence: TGTGCCAGCAGCTCGACAGGGCGCCGAAACACCATATATTTT. Translating gives CASSSTGRRNTIYF.

The CDR3 region is CSVEDGRETSYNEQFF. The CDR3 coding sequence is TGCAGCGTTGAAGATGGGCGGGAGACCTCCTACAATGAGCAGTTCTTC. The J gene is TRBJ2-1, the V gene TRBV29-1; 7 positions match TRBD2. Germline loops: CDR1 SQVTM, CDR2 ANQGSEA. The CDR3 runs to 16 residues. V trimming: 0 bases; J trimming: 0 bases; junction bases outside the gene matches: 5.

This chain connects TRBV11-3 to TRBJ2-3; no firm D call. Trimming took off 1 base at V and 11 bases at J, with 19 bases between the two ends. Germline CDR1 and CDR2: SGHNT and YENEEA. The CDR3 is 15 amino acids. The CDR3, as DNA: TGTGCCAGCAGCTTAGGAAGAGCCTTAGGAGATGGGCAGTATTTT. It encodes CASSLGRALGDGQYF. Drawing the rest from reference TRBV11-3 and TRBJ2-3, the complete variable domain is EAGVVQSPRYKIIEKKQPVAFWCNPISGHNTLYWYLQNLGQGPELLIRYENEEAVDDSQLPKDRFSAERLKGVDSTLKIQPAELGDSAVYLCASSLGRALGDGQYFGPGTRLTVL.

This chain joins TRBV5-1 and TRBJ2-4, with 10 bases matching TRBD1. Germline V CDR1 and CDR2: SGHRS, YFSETQ. CDR3 size: 14 residues. V shed 2 bases, J shed 7 bases, and the junction held 3 bases outside the gene matches. The CDR3 nucleotides are TGCGCCAGCAGCTTCGGGGGACAGGGGAACATTCAGTACTTC. Its protein is CASSFGGQGNIQYF. The complete variable domain, with remaining parts taken from reference TRBV5-1 and TRBJ2-4, reads KAGVTQTPRYLIKTRGQQVTLSCSPISGHRSVSWYQQTPGQGLQFLFEYFSETQRNKGNFPGRFSGRQFSNSRSEMNVSTLELGDSALYLCASSFGGQGNIQYFGAGTRLSVL.

J is TRBJ1-5 and V is TRBV10-3; no clear D gene. V was pared by 5 bases and J by 4 bases, with 6 bases between. Per the germline V gene, CDR1 is ENHRY and CDR2 is SYGVKD. The length of the CDR3 is 12 residues. CDR3 coding DNA: TGTGCCATCAGTCCCTATAATCAGCCCCAGCATTTT. This sequence encodes CAISPYNQPQHF.

This sequence joins TRBV7-8 and TRBJ2-7; D is uncertain. Trimming pared 1 base from V and 2 bases from J, leaving 12 bases between. This CDR3 contains 15 residues. Germline V CDR1 and CDR2: SGHVS, FQNEAQ. The CDR3 sequence is CASSLEDSSAYEQYF. The CDR3 nucleotides read TGTGCCAGCAGCTTAGAAGACTCCTCCGCCTACGAGCAGTACTTC.

This clone has only one observation. The J gene is TRBJ2-2, the V gene TRBV2; a weak D match, TRBD2 (5 bases). The CDR3 totals 15 residues. Trimming cost V 3 bases and J 4 bases, with 12 bases left between them. Germline CDR1 reads SNHLY; CDR2 reads FYNNEI. CDR3 in amino acids: CASSDLASRTGELFF. CDR3 nucleotides: TGTGCCAGCAGTGATCTGGCTAGCCGCACCGGGGAGCTGTTTTTT.

The chain couples TRBV6-5 to TRBJ2-4; D perhaps matches TRBD2 (6 bases). Germline loops: CDR1 MNHEY, CDR2 SVGAGI. The CDR3 has 15 residues. V shed 2 bases and J shed 0 bases, with 8 bases lying between them. For the CDR3, the DNA is TGTGCCAGCAGTTACGGGGGGATAGCCAAAAACATTCAGTACTTC. It translates to CASSYGGIAKNIQYF.

The chain uses TRBV4-1 and TRBJ1-2, with 8 bases aligning to TRBD1. The trim removed 6 bases at V and 6 bases at J, leaving 12 bases unmatched. This CDR3 comprises 15 residues. Germline values: CDR1 MGHRA, CDR2 YSYEKL. The DNA of the CDR3 is TGCGCCAGCAGGAATAGACAGGGGAGATCGAATGGCTACACCTTC. Translation: CASRNRQGRSNGYTF.

This clone was seen a single time. The rearrangement links TRBV15 to TRBJ1-2; D remains unclear. The CDR3 has 11 amino acids. V shed 5 bases and J shed 12 bases, with 13 bases lying between them. Germline CDR1 is LNHNV and CDR2 is YYDKDF (reference sequence). The chain's CDR3 is CATSSPSLHTF. The CDR3 DNA follows: TGTGCCACCAGCTCCCCGAGCCTCCACACCTTC.